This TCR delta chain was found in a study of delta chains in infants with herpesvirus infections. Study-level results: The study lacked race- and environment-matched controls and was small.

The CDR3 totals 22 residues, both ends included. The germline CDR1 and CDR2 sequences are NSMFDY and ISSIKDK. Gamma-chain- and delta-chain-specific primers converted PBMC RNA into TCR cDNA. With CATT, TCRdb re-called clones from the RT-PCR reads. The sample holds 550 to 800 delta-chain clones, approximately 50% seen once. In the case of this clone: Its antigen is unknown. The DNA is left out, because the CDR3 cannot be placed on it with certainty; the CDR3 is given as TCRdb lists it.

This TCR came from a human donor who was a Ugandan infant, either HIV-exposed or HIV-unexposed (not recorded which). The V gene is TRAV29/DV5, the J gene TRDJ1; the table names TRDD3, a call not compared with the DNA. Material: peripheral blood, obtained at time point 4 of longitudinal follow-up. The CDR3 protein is CSVLLCSKEYLLLGIDTDKLIF.